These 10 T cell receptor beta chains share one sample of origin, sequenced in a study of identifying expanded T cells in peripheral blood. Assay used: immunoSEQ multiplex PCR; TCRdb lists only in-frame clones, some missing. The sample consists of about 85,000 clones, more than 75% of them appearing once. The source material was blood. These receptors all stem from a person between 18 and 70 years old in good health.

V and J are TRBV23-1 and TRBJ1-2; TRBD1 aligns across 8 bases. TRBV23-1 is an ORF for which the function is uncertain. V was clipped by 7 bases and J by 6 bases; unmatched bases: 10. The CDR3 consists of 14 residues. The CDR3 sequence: CASTILDRANGYTF. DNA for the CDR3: TGCGCCAGCACGATACTGGACAGGGCCAATGGCTACACCTTC.

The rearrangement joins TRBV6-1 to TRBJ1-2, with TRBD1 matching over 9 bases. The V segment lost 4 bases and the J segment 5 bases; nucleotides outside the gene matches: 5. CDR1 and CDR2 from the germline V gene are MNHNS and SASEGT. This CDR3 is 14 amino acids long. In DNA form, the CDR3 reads TGTGCCAGCAGTGCTGGACAGGGGCTTTATGGCTACACCTTC. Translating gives CASSAGQGLYGYTF.

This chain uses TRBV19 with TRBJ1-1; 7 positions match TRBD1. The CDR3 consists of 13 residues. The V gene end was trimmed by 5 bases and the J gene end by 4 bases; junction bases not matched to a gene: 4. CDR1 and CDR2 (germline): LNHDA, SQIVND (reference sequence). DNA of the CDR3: TGTGCCAGTAGTCCCGGGACAGCCACTGAAGCTTTCTTT. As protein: CASSPGTATEAFF.

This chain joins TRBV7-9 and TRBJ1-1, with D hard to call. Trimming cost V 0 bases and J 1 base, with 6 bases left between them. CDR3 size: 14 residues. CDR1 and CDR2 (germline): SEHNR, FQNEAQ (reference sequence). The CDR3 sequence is CASSLAGKNTEAFF. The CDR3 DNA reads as TGTGCCAGCAGCTTAGCTGGGAAGAACACTGAAGCTTTCTTT.

CDR3 sequence reads: CASSLECGGGNSPLHF. The DNA of the CDR3 is TGTGCCAGCAGCTTAGAGTGCGGGGGTGGTAATTCACCCCTCCACTTT. V gene TRBV7-7 combines with J gene TRBJ1-6; TRBD1 might be the D (5 bases). The length of the CDR3 is 16 residues. The germline V gene has CDR1 SSHAT and CDR2 FNYEAQ (reference sequence). V lost 1 base and J lost 6, with 13 bases in between.

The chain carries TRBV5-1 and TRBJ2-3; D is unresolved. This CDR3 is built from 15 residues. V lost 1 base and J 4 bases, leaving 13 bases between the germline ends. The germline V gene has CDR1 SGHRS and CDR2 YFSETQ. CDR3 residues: CASSLFGSGADTQYF. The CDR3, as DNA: TGCGCCAGCAGCTTGTTTGGGTCTGGGGCAGATACGCAGTATTTT.

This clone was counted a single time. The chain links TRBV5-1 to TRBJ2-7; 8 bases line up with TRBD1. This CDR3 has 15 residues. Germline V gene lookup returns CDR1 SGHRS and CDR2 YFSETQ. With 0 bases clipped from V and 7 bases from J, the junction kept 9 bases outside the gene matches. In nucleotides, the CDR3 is TGCGCCAGCAGCTTGGCTTCGGACAGGGCAGAAGAGCAGTACTTC. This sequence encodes CASSLASDRAEEQYF.

The CDR3 is CASSIRYGEEQFF. The CDR3, as DNA: TGTGCCAGCAGCATAAGGTATGGGGAAGAGCAGTTCTTC. The chain combines TRBV7-2 with TRBJ2-1; no firm D call. V gave up 5 bases and J gave up 10 bases, with 15 bases separating them. This CDR3 is built from 13 residues. Looked up from germline, CDR1 is SGHTA and CDR2 is FQGNSA.

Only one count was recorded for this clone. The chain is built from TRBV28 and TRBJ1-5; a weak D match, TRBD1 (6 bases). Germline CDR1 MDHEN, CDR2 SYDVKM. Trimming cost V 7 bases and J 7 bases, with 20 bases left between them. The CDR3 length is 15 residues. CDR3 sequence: CASTNAGTPNQPQHF. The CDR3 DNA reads TGTGCCAGCACCAACGCCGGGACACCTAACCAGCCCCAGCATTTT.

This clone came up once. CDR3 residues: CASSPGEPTDTQYF. CDR3 DNA: TGCGCCAGCAGCCCGGGGGAGCCCACAGATACGCAGTATTTT. This chain links TRBV5-1 with TRBJ2-3; possible D gene TRBD2, 6 bases. Trimming cost V 4 bases and J 2 bases, with 11 bases left between them. CDR1 is SGHRS, CDR2 YFSETQ, per germline. The CDR3 runs to 14 residues.